Following are 7 T cell receptor beta chains from one sample sequenced in a study of CD8 T cells in Susac syndrome. The RNA input was roughly 0.45 to 1 ug, and it was reverse transcribed with random hexamers. Via MiXCR, TCRdb re-called the immunoSEQ multiplex PCR reads, giving one row per CDR3 protein. The repertoire has 75,000 to 100,000 distinct CDR3 sequences, 94% of them found once; the top ten carry about 0.9%. The sequencing sample was made of CD8+ T cells from PBMCs. These receptors were taken from a human donor with Susac syndrome.

The CDR3 sequence is CASSVSGDAAYEQYF. The CDR3 nucleotides are TGTGCCAGCAGCGTATCTGGGGACGCAGCCTACGAGCAGTACTTC. This chain joins TRBV9 and TRBJ2-7; TRBD1 or TRBD2 may be the D gene (5 bases each). Trimming took 1 base from V and 2 from J, leaving 13 bases between them. The length of the CDR3 is 15 residues. The germline V gene has CDR1 SGDLS and CDR2 YYNGEE.

As regards this clonotype: At one end, the junction sequence differs from germline, possibly due to a read error. The V call is TRBV4-1, the J call TRBJ2-1; 8 bases agree with TRBD2. The CDR3 loop spans 13 amino acids. Germline lookup yields CDR1 MGHRA and CDR2 YSYEKL. CDR3 protein: CASSQDGSGGGLF. The CDR3 DNA follows: TGCGCCAGCAGCCAAGATGGGTCGGGAGGGGGGCTCTTC.

V usage is TRBV28 and J usage is TRBJ2-7; 8 positions match TRBD2. The length of the CDR3 is 14 residues. Germline CDR1 and CDR2: MDHEN and SYDVKM. The trim removed 5 bases at V and 2 bases at J, leaving 5 bases unmatched. CDR3 DNA sequence: TGTGCCAGCAGTCTAGGGACTAGTCCCTACGAGCAGTACTTC. This encodes CASSLGTSPYEQYF.

CDR3 nucleotide sequence: TGCAGCGTTGAAGATGGGACAGGGCTACACGAGCAGTACTTC. Protein product: CSVEDGTGLHEQYF. V and J are TRBV29-1 and TRBJ2-7; TRBD1 matches 9 bases. The CDR3 has 14 amino acids. J gave up 5 bases and V 0 bases, and 5 bases lay outside the gene matches. Germline-derived CDR1 and CDR2 are SQVTM and ANQGSEA.

This clonotype occurred once. The chain joins TRBV25-1 to TRBJ2-5; TRBD1 might be the D (5 bases). The CDR3 is 14 amino acids. CDR1 and CDR2 from the germline V gene are MGHDK and SYGVNS. Trimming took off 4 bases at V and 3 bases at J, with 12 bases between the two ends. CDR3 coding DNA: TGTGCCAGCAGTGCGACAGAAACAGAAGAGACCCAGTACTTC. Amino acid sequence: CASSATETEETQYF.

The rearrangement joins TRBV7-9 to TRBJ1-2; D is uncertain. The CDR3 loop spans 15 amino acids. Germline CDR1 reads SEHNR; CDR2 reads FQNEAQ (reference sequence). Trimming removed 0 bases at V and 0 bases at J, with 8 bases between. The CDR3 region is CASSLAVPANYGYTF. The DNA of the CDR3 is TGTGCCAGCAGCTTAGCGGTCCCCGCTAACTATGGCTACACCTTC. Full variable domain (rest looked up from reference TRBV7-9 and TRBJ1-2): DTGVSQNPRHKITKRGQNVTFRCDPISEHNRLYWYRQTLGQGPEFLTYFQNEAQLEKSRLLSDRFSAERPKGSFSTLEIQRTEQGDSAMYLCASSLAVPANYGYTFGSGTRLTVV.

The chain combines TRBV27 with TRBJ2-7; tentatively, D is TRBD2 (5 bases). Trimming cost V 0 bases and J 5 bases, with 17 bases left between them. Germline values: CDR1 MNHEY, CDR2 SMNVEV (reference sequence). The length of the CDR3 is 16 residues. The CDR3 protein is CASSLSSSEASHEQYF. The CDR3 bases are TGTGCCAGCAGTTTATCGTCCTCGGAGGCTAGCCACGAGCAGTACTTC.